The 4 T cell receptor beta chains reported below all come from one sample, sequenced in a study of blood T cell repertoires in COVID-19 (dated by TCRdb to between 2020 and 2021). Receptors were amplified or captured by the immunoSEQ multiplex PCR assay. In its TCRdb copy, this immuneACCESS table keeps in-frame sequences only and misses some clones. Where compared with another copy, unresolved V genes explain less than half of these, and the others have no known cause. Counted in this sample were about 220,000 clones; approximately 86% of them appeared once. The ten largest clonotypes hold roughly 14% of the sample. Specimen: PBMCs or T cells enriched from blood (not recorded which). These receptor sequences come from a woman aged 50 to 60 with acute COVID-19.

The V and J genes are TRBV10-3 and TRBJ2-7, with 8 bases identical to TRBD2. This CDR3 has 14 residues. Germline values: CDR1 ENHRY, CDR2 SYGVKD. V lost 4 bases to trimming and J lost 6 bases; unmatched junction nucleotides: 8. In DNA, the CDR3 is TGTGCCATCAGTGCGGGAGGGGGAAGGGGCGAGCAGTACTTC. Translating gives CAISAGGGRGEQYF.

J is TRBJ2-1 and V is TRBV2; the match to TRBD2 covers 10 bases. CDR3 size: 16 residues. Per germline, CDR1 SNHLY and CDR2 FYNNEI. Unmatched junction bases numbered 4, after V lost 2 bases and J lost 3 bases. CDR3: CASSERLAGVYNEQFF. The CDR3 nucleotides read TGTGCCAGCAGTGAACGCCTAGCGGGAGTCTACAATGAGCAGTTCTTC. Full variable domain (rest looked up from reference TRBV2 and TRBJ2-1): EPEVTQTPSHQVTQMGQEVILRCVPISNHLYFYWYRQILGQKVEFLVSFYNNEISEKSEIFDDQFSVERPDGSNFTLKIRSTKLEDSAMYFCASSERLAGVYNEQFFGPGTRLTVL.

CDR3 nucleotide sequence: TGCGCCAGCAGCTTCGGGGCCGTACAGGGAGACACCATATATTTT. Its translation is CASSFGAVQGDTIYF. The V gene is TRBV5-1, the J gene TRBJ1-3, with D possibly being TRBD1 (6 bases). Trimming left V 2 bases short and J 8 bases short, with 17 bases between. The V gene's germline CDR1 is SGHRS and CDR2 YFSETQ. The CDR3 loop spans 15 amino acids.

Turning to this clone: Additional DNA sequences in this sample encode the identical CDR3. CDR3 DNA: TGCAGCGTTGATAGGGGATACGAGCAGTACTTC. This gives the protein CSVDRGYEQYF. This chain joins TRBV29-1 and TRBJ2-7; maybe TRBD1 (5 bases). CDR1 is SQVTM, CDR2 ANQGSEA, per germline. CDR3 size: 11 residues. V lost 3 bases, J lost 4 bases, and 7 bases lay in between.